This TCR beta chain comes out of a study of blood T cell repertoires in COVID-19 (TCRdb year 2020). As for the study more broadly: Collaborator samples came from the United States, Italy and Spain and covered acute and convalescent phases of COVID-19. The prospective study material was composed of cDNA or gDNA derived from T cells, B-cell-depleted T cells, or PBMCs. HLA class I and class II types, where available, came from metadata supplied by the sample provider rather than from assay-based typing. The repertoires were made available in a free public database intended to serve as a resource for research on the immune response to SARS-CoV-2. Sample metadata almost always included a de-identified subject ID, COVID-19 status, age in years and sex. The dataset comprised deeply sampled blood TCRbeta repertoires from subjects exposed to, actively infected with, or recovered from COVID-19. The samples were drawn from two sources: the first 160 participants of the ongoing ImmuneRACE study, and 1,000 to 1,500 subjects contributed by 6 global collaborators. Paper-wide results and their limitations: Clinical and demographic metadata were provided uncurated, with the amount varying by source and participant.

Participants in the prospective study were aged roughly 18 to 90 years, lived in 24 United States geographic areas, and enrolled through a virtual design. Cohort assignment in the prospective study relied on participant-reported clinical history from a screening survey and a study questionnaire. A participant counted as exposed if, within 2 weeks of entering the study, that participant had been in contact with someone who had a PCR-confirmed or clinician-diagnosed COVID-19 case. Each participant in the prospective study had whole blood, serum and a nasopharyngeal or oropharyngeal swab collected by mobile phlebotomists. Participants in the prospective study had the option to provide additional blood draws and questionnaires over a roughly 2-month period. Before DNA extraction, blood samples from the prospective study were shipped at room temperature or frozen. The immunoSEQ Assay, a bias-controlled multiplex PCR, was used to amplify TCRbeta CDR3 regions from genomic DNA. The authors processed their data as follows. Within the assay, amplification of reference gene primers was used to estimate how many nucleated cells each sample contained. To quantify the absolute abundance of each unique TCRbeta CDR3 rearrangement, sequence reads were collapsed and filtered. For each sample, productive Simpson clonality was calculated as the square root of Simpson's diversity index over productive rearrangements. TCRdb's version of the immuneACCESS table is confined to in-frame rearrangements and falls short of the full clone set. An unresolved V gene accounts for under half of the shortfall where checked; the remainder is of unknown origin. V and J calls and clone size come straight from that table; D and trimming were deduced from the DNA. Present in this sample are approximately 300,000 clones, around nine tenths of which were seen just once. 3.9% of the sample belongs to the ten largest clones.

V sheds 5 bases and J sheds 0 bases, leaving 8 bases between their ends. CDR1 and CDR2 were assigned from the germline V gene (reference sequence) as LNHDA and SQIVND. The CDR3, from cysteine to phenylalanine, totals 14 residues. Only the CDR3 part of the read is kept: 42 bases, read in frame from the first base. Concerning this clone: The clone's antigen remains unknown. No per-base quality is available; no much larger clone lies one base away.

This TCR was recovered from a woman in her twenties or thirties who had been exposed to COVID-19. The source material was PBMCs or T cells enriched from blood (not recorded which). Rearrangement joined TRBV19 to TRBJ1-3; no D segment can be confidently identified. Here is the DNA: TGTGCCAGTAGTCCGTCTTCCTCTGGAAACACCATATATTTT. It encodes CASSPSSSGNTIYF.